This passage covers 19 T cell receptor beta chains from one sample sequenced in a study of regulatory T cells in long-lasting Graves disease. Building of the TCR beta libraries involved iRepertoire HTBI primers and Arm-PCR of CDR3 regions. Via MiXCR, TCRdb re-called the multiplex PCR reads, giving one row per CDR3 protein. The table lists around 500,000 distinct CDR3 sequences, around 12% of them singletons. Time point: newly diagnosed GD, antithyroid drugs for less than 3 months. Researchers made the TCR library from RNA that was extracted from PBMCs. These data were also reused for a study on T cells in Graves' hyperthyroidism and ophthalmopathy.

The input for sequencing was peripheral blood mononuclear cells (PBMCs), taken at new diagnosis, from a patient treated with antithyroid drugs. The origin of the receptors is a woman in her 30s with Graves disease.

This clonotype was seen ten or more times. The V gene is TRBV6-2 or TRBV6-3, the J gene TRBJ2-7, with 8 bases aligning to TRBD2. CDR1 and CDR2 from the germline V gene are MNHEY and SVGEGT. The length of the CDR3 is 15 residues. After removal of 6 bases from V and 7 bases from J, the junction contained 14 bases not matched to a gene. CDR3 sequence: CASSPLSGGPGEQYF. CDR3 nucleotide sequence: TGTGCCAGCAGCCCCCTCTCGGGAGGGCCGGGGGAGCAGTACTTC.

The table lists this clonotype with many counts. The chain recombines TRBV18 with TRBJ1-1; tentative D call: TRBD1 (5 bases). Germline CDR1 KGHSH, CDR2 LQKENI. This CDR3 is 15 amino acids long. V was cut by 9 bases and J by 5 bases, with 22 bases left in between. CDR3: CASLRTAAGGTEAFF. The CDR3 nucleotides are TGTGCCAGTCTCCGGACTGCTGCTGGGGGGACTGAAGCTTTCTTT.

This clonotype has just a few counts. A much larger clone lies one base from this, so it may be a read error. V is TRBV28 and J is TRBJ1-1; perhaps TRBD1 as D (6 bases). Germline V CDR1 and CDR2: MDHEN, SYDVKM. This CDR3 is built from 14 residues. The CDR3 region is CACSSTGRITEAFF. The CDR3 nucleotides are TGTGCCTGCAGTTCCACAGGGAGGATCACTGAAGCTTTCTTT.

This clonotype was seen a handful of times. The chain recombines TRBV4-2 with TRBJ2-2; no clear D gene. Per germline, CDR1 LGHNA and CDR2 YNFKEQ. The CDR3 contains 17 residues. Trimming stripped 4 bases from V and 0 bases from J, with 15 bases between. As DNA, the CDR3 is TGTGCCAGCAGCCCGCGATCGATAACCTCGAACACCGGGGAGCTGTTTTTT. Translation: CASSPRSITSNTGELFF.

This clonotype was seen many times. The chain recombines TRBV2 with TRBJ2-2; D is ambiguous. Trimming cost V 5 bases and J 3 bases, with 10 bases left between them. CDR1 SNHLY and CDR2 FYNNEI come from the germline V gene. The CDR3 length is 14 residues. This CDR3 reads CASSILVDTGELFF. The CDR3 DNA is TGTGCCAGCAGTATCCTAGTAGACACCGGGGAGCTGTTTTTT.

This clonotype has a count of ten or more. The rearrangement links TRBV11-2 to TRBJ1-3, with D possibly being TRBD1 (6 bases). V lost 6 bases, J lost 2 bases, and 20 bases lay in between. The CDR3 is 17 amino acids. The germline CDR1 and CDR2 sequences are SGHAT and FQNNGV. CDR3 DNA sequence: TGTGCCAGCAGTTCATTGACGGGGGCCGTTACTGGAAACACCATATATTTT. Protein: CASSSLTGAVTGNTIYF.

This clonotype occurred a few times. The rearrangement links TRBV12-3 or TRBV12-4 to TRBJ2-7, with TRBD1 matching over 7 bases. With V trimmed by 4 bases and J by 3 bases, 6 bases remained unmatched. CDR3 size: 14 residues. The CDR3 bases are TGTGCCAGCAGTTCGGAACAGGGGTTCTACGAGCAGTACTTC. Its translation: CASSSEQGFYEQYF.

Many counts were recorded for this clonotype. The V and J genes are TRBV7-9 and TRBJ1-1, with D possibly TRBD1 on 5 matching bases. The CDR3 has 12 residues. Per the germline V gene, CDR1 is SEHNR and CDR2 is FQNEAQ (reference sequence). Trimming cost V 6 bases and J 9 bases, with 14 bases left between them. The CDR3 spells CASSSGGPKAFF. As DNA, the CDR3 is TGTGCCAGCAGTTCCGGGGGTCCAAAAGCTTTCTTT.

The table lists this clonotype with many counts. The chain has TRBV6-1 and TRBJ2-1, with TRBD2 matching 10 bases. This CDR3 comprises 14 residues. Germline assignment: CDR1 MNHNS and CDR2 SASEGT. V lost 6 bases and J lost 9; bases outside the gene matches: 8. CDR3 nucleotides: TGTGCCAGCAGACCTAGCGGGAGTGAGCGTGAGCAGTTCTTC. Its protein product is CASRPSGSEREQFF.

This clonotype was seen only a few times. The CDR3 sequence is CASRYRAVRSEQYF. The DNA for the CDR3 is TGTGCCAGTAGATACCGCGCCGTGAGGTCCGAGCAGTACTTC. This chain links TRBV19 with TRBJ2-7; D is unresolved. From germline, CDR1 is LNHDA and CDR2 SQIVND (reference sequence). The CDR3 totals 14 residues. The V end was cut by 6 bases, the J end by 6 bases, with 18 bases between.

Worth noting for this clonotype: Since a much larger clone is just one base distant, this may be a read error. The chain couples TRBV11-1 to TRBJ2-1, with D maybe TRBD1 (5 bases). This CDR3 has 14 residues. Trimming pared 5 bases from V and 9 bases from J, leaving 17 bases between. The germline CDR1 and CDR2 sequences are SGHAT and FQDESV (reference sequence). In DNA, the CDR3 is TGTGCCAGCAGCCCTCGATCTGGGGCTAGTGAGCAGTTCTTC. Its translation: CASSPRSGASEQFF. Based on the CDR3 plus reference TRBV11-1 and TRBJ2-1, the full variable domain is EAEVAQSPRYKITEKSQAVAFWCDPISGHATLYWYRQILGQGPELLVQFQDESVVDDSQLPKDRFSAERLKGVDSTLKIQPAELGDSAMYLCASSPRSGASEQFFGPGTRLTVL.

In its sample, this clonotype was seen many times. The chain links TRBV7-9 to TRBJ1-4; TRBD1 agrees at 9 bases. With 5 bases clipped from V and 7 bases from J, the junction kept 5 bases outside the gene matches. The germline V gene encodes CDR1 SEHNR and CDR2 FQNEAQ (reference sequence). The CDR3 is 14 residues long. The CDR3 sequence: CASSRGQGGEKLFF. The DNA for the CDR3 is TGTGCCAGCAGCCGGGGACAGGGTGGTGAAAAACTGTTTTTT.

The J gene is TRBJ2-1, the V gene TRBV11-2; 7 bases agree with TRBD2. The germline V gene encodes CDR1 SGHAT and CDR2 FQNNGV. The ends lost 1 base at V and 6 bases at J; junction bases unmatched: 9. This CDR3 is 16 amino acids long. The CDR3 is CASSLAGGRVLNEQFF. DNA for the CDR3: TGTGCCAGCAGCTTAGCCGGCGGGAGAGTCCTCAATGAGCAGTTCTTC.

CDR3: CASSLLQQNTEAFF. The CDR3 region has the DNA TGCGCCAGCAGCTTGTTACAGCAGAACACTGAAGCTTTCTTT. J is TRBJ1-1 and V is TRBV5-1, with unresolved D. The CDR3 has 14 amino acids. Germline V CDR1 and CDR2: SGHRS, YFSETQ. With 1 base removed from V and 1 base from J, the gap between germline ends came to 8 bases.

This clonotype was observed at least ten times. CDR3 amino acids: CSARDRLAGIAGELFF. CDR3 nucleotides: TGCAGTGCTAGAGATCGGCTAGCGGGAATAGCCGGGGAGCTGTTTTTT. The chain links TRBV20-1 to TRBJ2-2; 9 bases fit TRBD2. The trim removed 0 bases at V and 6 bases at J, leaving 8 bases unmatched. The CDR3 covers 16 residues. CDR1 is DFQATT, CDR2 SNEGSKA, per germline (reference sequence).

This clonotype was observed a handful of times. This chain uses TRBV12-3 or TRBV12-4 with TRBJ1-4, with 7 bases fitting TRBD1. The CDR3 has 15 residues. Trimming cost V 4 bases and J 5 bases; bases outside gene matches: 7. In nucleotides, the CDR3 is TGTGCCAGCAGTTCACAGGGGAGTAGAAATGAAAAACTGTTTTTT. The encoded protein is CASSSQGSRNEKLFF.

This clonotype has ten or more counts. The chain uses TRBV6-1 and TRBJ1-3, with D hard to call. This CDR3 is built from 15 residues. Trimming stripped 6 bases from V and 0 bases from J, with 12 bases between. Germline loops: CDR1 MNHNS, CDR2 SASEGT. The CDR3 region has the DNA TGTGCCAGCAGCGTCGGAGGGTACTCTGGAAACACCATATATTTT. Its protein is CASSVGGYSGNTIYF.

This chain joins TRBV7-6 and TRBJ2-3; no definite D call. Per germline, CDR1 SGHVS and CDR2 FNYEAQ. With 4 bases removed from V and 3 bases from J, the gap between germline ends came to 14 bases. The CDR3 has 15 amino acids. The CDR3 region is CASSSLSGNTDTQYF. As DNA, the CDR3 is TGTGCCAGCAGCTCTCTTAGTGGGAATACAGATACGCAGTATTTT.

Ten or more counts support this clonotype. The chain carries TRBV5-1 and TRBJ1-2; D is uncertain. Germline CDR1 and CDR2: SGHRS and YFSETQ. V was pared by 1 base and J by 0 bases, with 7 bases between. This CDR3 contains 14 residues. CDR3 protein: CASSLSHANYGYTF. The CDR3 DNA reads as TGCGCCAGCAGCTTGTCACACGCTAACTATGGCTACACCTTC. The complete variable domain, with remaining parts taken from reference TRBV5-1 and TRBJ1-2, reads KAGVTQTPRYLIKTRGQQVTLSCSPISGHRSVSWYQQTPGQGLQFLFEYFSETQRNKGNFPGRFSGRQFSNSRSEMNVSTLELGDSALYLCASSLSHANYGYTFGSGTRLTVV.